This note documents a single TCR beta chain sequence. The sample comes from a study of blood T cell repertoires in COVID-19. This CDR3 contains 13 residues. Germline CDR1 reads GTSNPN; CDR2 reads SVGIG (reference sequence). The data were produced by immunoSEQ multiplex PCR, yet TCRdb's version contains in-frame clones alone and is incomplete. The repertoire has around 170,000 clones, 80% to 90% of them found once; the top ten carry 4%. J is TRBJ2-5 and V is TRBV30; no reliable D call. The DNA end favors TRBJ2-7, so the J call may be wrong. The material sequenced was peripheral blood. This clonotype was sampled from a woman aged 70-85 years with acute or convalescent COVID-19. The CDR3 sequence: CAPSHGSTYEQYF. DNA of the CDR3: TGTGCCCCCTCCCATGGTTCAACCTACGAGCAGTACTTC.